This is a list of T cell receptor beta chains from one sample in a study of cytomegalovirus exposure and HLA in healthy donors. Method: immunoSEQ multiplex PCR; TCRdb's copy keeps in-frame clones and lacks some. This sample has 100,000 or so clones, with around 80% found just once. The sample taken for sequencing was PBMCs. The receptors stem from a man younger than 30 in good health and CMV-seronegative. CDR3s include the opening cysteine and the closing phenylalanine or tryptophan. The D gene is left open where the match is weak.

TRBD2 | TRBV7-3 | CASRGLAPDTQYF
NA | TRBV7-8 | CASSLGLASRRNFEQYF
NA | TRBV6-1 | CASSETWGPDTEAFF
NA | TRBV13 | CASSLSTSTDTQYF
TRBD1 | TRBV5-6 | CASSSWDSYYEQYF
TRBD1 | TRBV6-6 | CASTPGQINTEAFF
TRBD1 | TRBV13 | CASSPSPGTGGNIQYF
NA | TRBV4-1 | CASSQEDRNNEKLFF
TRBD1 | TRBV9 | CASSAPGQQDEQYF
TRBD1 | TRBV11-2 | CASSLEWTGGVGYTF
NA | TRBV29-1 | CSVDWGLNTEAFF
TRBD1 | TRBV6-5 | CAISGTGTYEQYF
NA | TRBV4-3 | CASSQDLGVKDEQYF
NA | TRBV6-6 | CASSSHLVETGELFF
TRBD1 | TRBV28 | CASSFGQGLFVAEAFF
TRBD1 | TRBV7-9 | CASSLRDRAYNEQFF
TRBD2 | TRBV7-3 | CASSLSGGRVDEQYF
NA | TRBV4-3 | CASSQAFRAEQYF
NA | TRBV9 | CASSVVAEVRDTQYF
NA | TRBV12-5 | CASGSSSETQYF
NA | TRBV6-5 | CASSYTTPRGEAFF
NA | TRBV4-3 | CASSQDRGLDTGELFF
TRBD1 | TRBV7-9 | CASSLGQGAEVEAEKLFF
TRBD1 | TRBV7-2 | CASTSKQGAQNTQYF
NA | TRBV7-2 | CASSLRDNEQFF
TRBD1 | TRBV7-2 | CASSAPGQGSYGYTF
NA | TRBV9 | CASSVAVFSYNEQFF